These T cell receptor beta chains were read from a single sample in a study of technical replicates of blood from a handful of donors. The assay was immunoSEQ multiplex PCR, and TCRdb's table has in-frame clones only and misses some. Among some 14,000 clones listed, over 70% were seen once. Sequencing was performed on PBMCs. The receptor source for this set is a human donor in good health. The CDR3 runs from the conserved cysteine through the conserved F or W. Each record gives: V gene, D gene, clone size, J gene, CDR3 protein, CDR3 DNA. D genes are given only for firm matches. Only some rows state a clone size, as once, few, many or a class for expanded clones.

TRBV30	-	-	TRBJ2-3	CAWSVRRADTQYF	TGTGCCTGGAGTGTAAGGAGGGCGGATACGCAGTATTTT
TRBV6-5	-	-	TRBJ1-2	CASMGGLGYTF	TGTGCCAGCATGGGGGGGCTCGGCTACACCTTC
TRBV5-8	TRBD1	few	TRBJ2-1	CASTKGQGINEQFF	TGTGCCAGCACGAAGGGACAGGGGATAAATGAGCAGTTCTTC
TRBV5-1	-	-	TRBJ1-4	CASSLNGAGDEKLFF	TGCGCCAGCAGCTTGAATGGGGCTGGCGATGAAAAACTGTTTTTT
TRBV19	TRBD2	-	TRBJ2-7	CASSIEVTSGIAYEQYF	TGTGCCAGTAGTATAGAAGTCACTAGCGGGATCGCCTACGAGCAGTACTTC
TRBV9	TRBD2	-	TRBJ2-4	CASSVDLAGDSKNIQYF	TGTGCCAGCAGCGTCGACCTAGCGGGAGACTCTAAAAACATTCAGTACTTC
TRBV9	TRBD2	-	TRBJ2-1	CASSVAGLAGGNEQFF	TGTGCCAGCAGCGTAGCGGGACTAGCGGGAGGGAATGAGCAGTTCTTC
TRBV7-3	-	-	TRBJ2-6	CASSSGGPGANVLTF	TGTGCCAGCAGCTCCGGAGGCCCTGGGGCCAACGTCCTGACTTTC
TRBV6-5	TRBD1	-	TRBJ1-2	CASSISGGIDGYTF	TGTGCCAGCAGCATCTCAGGGGGCATTGATGGCTACACCTTC
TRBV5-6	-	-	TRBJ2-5	CASSWGEETQYF	TGTGCCAGCAGCTGGGGAGAAGAGACCCAGTACTTC
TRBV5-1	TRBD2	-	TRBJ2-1	CASSLGPTSGRRHEQFF	TGCGCCAGCAGCTTGGGCCCGACTAGCGGGAGAAGACATGAGCAGTTCTTC
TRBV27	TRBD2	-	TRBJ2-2	CASRGGTSGSWELFF	TGTGCCAGCAGGGGTGGGACTAGCGGGAGTTGGGAGCTGTTTTTT
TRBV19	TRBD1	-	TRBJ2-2	CASSRDSLVTGELFF	TGTGCCAGTAGCCGGGACAGCCTTGTCACCGGGGAGCTGTTTTTT
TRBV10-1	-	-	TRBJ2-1	CASNRGFSDEQFF	TGCGCCAGCAATCGGGGTTTCTCGGATGAGCAGTTCTTC
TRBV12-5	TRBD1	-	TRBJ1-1	CASGLGDRVAEAFF	TGTGCTAGTGGTTTGGGGGACAGGGTCGCTGAAGCTTTCTTT
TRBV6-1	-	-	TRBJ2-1	CASSEYGGSYNEQFF	TGTGCCAGCAGTGAATACGGGGGCTCCTACAATGAGCAGTTCTTC
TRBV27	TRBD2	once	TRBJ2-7	CASSFRSGRAYEQYF	TGTGCCAGCAGTTTCCGAAGCGGGAGAGCCTACGAGCAGTACTTC
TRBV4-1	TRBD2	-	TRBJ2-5	CASSQEAGTSQETQYF	TGCGCCAGCAGCCAAGAAGCCGGGACTAGCCAAGAGACCCAGTACTTC
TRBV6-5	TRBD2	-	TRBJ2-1	CASSWSGRAYNEQFF	TGTGCCAGCAGTTGGAGCGGGAGGGCTTACAATGAGCAGTTCTTC
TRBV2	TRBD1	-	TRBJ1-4	CASNYRGRGEKLFF	TGTGCCAGCAACTACAGGGGGCGAGGCGAAAAACTGTTTTTT
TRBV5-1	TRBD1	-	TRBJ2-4	CASSARTPGQGVAIQYF	TGCGCCAGCAGCGCTAGGACCCCCGGGCAGGGGGTGGCCATTCAGTACTTC
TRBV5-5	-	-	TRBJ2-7	CASSLWWTDYEQYF	TGTGCCAGCAGCTTGTGGTGGACAGACTACGAGCAGTACTTC
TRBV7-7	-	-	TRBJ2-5	CASSSGGLGVGETQYF	TGTGCCAGCAGCTCCGGGGGGCTAGGAGTGGGGGAGACCCAGTACTTC
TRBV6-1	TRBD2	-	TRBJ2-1	CASSEGLANSYNEQFF	TGTGCCAGCAGTGAAGGACTAGCGAACTCCTACAATGAGCAGTTCTTC
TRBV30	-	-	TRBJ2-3	CAWSALAGRDTQYF	TGTGCCTGGAGTGCTTTGGCGGGGCGGGATACGCAGTATTTT
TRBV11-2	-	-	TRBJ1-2	CASSFRSGYTF	TGTGCCAGCAGCTTTCGGAGTGGCTACACCTTC
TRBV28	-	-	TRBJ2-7	CASSSSGSNYEQYF	TGTGCCAGCAGTTCCTCCGGGTCCAACTACGAGCAGTACTTC
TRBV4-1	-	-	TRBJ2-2	CASSLASFPISGELFF	TGCGCCAGCAGCCTAGCTAGCTTCCCAATTTCCGGGGAGCTGTTTTTT
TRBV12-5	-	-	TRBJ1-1	CAGRGGAEAFF	TGTGCTGGCAGGGGAGGGGCTGAAGCTTTCTTT
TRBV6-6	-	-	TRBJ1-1	CASSNLAGGDTEAFF	TGTGCCAGCAGTAATCTAGCGGGCGGGGACACTGAAGCTTTCTTT
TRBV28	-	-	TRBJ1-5	CASSGGDQPQHF	TGTGCCAGCAGTGGCGGAGATCAGCCCCAGCATTTT
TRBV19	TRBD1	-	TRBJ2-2	CASSRDSYTGELFF	TGTGCCAGTAGTCGGGACAGCTACACCGGGGAGCTGTTTTTT
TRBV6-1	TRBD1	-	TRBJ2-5	CASSGQGPETQYF	TGTGCCAGCAGTGGACAGGGTCCAGAGACCCAGTACTTC
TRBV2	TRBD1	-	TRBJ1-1	CASSEVQGGVTEAFF	TGTGCCAGCAGTGAGGTGCAGGGGGGTGTCACTGAAGCTTTCTTT
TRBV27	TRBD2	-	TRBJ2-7	CASSLEVAGAYEQYF	TGTGCCAGCAGTTTAGAGGTAGCGGGAGCCTACGAGCAGTACTTC
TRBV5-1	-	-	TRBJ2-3	CASSSYSGSTDTQYF	TGCGCCAGCAGCTCCTATAGCGGATCCACAGATACGCAGTATTTT
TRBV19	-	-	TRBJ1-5	CASSRGSTNQPQHF	TGTGCCAGTAGTAGGGGCAGCACCAATCAGCCCCAGCATTTT
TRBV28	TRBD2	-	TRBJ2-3	CASTLSGGRGGTDTQYF	TGTGCCAGCACTCTGTCCGGCGGGAGAGGAGGAACAGATACGCAGTATTTT
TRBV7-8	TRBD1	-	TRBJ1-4	CASSFNSGTETLWGEKLFF	TGTGCCAGCAGCTTCAATTCCGGGACAGAGACTCTTTGGGGGGAAAAACTGTTTTTT
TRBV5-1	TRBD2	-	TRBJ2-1	CASSIGTTSFF	TGCGCCAGCAGCATCGGGACTACGTCGTTCTTC
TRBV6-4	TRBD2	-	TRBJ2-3	CASSDGLAGNTDTQYF	TGTGCCAGCAGTGACGGACTAGCGGGTAACACAGATACGCAGTATTTT
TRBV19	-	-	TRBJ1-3	CASSTPYGFGSGNTIYF	TGTGCCAGTAGTACCCCGTACGGTTTTGGCTCTGGAAACACCATATATTTT
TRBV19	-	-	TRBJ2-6	CASRGDSGANVLTF	TGTGCCAGTAGAGGGGACTCTGGGGCCAACGTCCTGACTTTC
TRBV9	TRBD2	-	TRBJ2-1	CASSAGLAGYNEQFF	TGTGCCAGCAGCGCGGGACTAGCGGGATACAATGAGCAGTTCTTC
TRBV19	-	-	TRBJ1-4	CASRGGGEKLFF	TGTGCCAGTAGGGGAGGGGGTGAAAAACTGTTTTTT
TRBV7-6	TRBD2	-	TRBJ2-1	CASSSRKGLAGANEQFF	TGTGCCAGCAGCTCCCGTAAGGGACTAGCGGGAGCCAATGAGCAGTTCTTC
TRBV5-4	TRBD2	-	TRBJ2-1	CASSLSGLAPHNEQFF	TGTGCCAGCAGCTTGTCGGGACTAGCGCCCCACAATGAGCAGTTCTTC
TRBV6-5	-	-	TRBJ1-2	CASSYSSWSREGYTF	TGTGCCAGCAGTTACTCGAGTTGGTCTCGAGAGGGCTACACCTTC
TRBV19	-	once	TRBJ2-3	CASSIVERATDTQYF	TGTGCCAGTAGTATAGTGGAGCGGGCCACAGATACGCAGTATTTT
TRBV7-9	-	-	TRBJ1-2	CASSLKQEGYTF	TGTGCCAGCAGCTTGAAACAGGAGGGCTACACCTTC
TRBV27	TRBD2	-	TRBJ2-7	CASSRTRGRGSYEQYF	TGTGCCAGCAGTCGAACCCGGGGGAGGGGCAGCTACGAGCAGTACTTC
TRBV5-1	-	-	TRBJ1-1	CASRATDNTEAFF	TGCGCCAGCAGAGCGACCGACAACACTGAAGCTTTCTTT